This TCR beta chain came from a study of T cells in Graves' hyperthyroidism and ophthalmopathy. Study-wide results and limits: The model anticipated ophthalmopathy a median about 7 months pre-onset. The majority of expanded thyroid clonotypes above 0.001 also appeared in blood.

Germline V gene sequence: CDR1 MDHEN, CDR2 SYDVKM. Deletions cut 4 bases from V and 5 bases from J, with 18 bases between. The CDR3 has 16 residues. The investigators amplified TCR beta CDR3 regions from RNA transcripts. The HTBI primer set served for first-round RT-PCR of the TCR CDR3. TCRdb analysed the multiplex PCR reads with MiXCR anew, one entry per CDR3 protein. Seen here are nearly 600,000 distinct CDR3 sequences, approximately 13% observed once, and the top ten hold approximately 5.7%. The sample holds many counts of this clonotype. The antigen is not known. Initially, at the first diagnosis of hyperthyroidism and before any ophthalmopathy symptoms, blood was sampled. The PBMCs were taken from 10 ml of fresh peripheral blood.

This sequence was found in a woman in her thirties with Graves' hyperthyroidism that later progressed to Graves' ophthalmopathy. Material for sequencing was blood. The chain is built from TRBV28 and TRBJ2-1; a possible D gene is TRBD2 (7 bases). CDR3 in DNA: TGTGCCAGCAGTTGGGTTGGGGGGGCGTTGAACAATGAGCAGTTCTTC. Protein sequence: CASSWVGGALNNEQFF.